This TCR beta chain was found in a study of OX40 agonist ivuxolimab in advanced cancers. Remarks on this clone: Its antigen is still unknown.

Patients with a history of autoimmune disease or on systemic immunosuppression were excluded. CDR1 is SGHVS, CDR2 FNYEAQ, per germline. The CDR3 is 13 amino acids. The ends were cut back, 0 bases at V and 1 base at J, with 4 bases in the middle. Whole-study findings and limits: With doses of 0.1-3.0 mg/kg, partial responders showed among the lowest clonal expansion. CD8+ T cells were the subset that, on average, had more expanded clones than CD4+.

The method was immunoSEQ multiplex PCR; TCRdb's version includes in-frame clones alone and lacks a portion of them. The sample lists around 81,000 clones, around 84% seen once, with more than 6% in the top ten. This receptor was obtained from an adult with an advanced solid tumor such as melanoma, head and neck, liver or kidney cancer. Sequencing used CD4+ or CD8+ T cells sorted from blood, obtained in a trial of the OX40 agonist ivuxolimab. This rearrangement joins TRBV7-6 to TRBJ2-7; D unresolved. CDR3 region: CASSLAVSYEQYF. The CDR3 DNA follows: TGTGCCAGCAGCTTAGCCGTGTCCTACGAGCAGTACTTC.